What follows is one T cell receptor beta chain and its context. Its antigen is currently unknown. The record originates from a study of T cell repertoires in cytomegalovirus infection. Study-level results: HLA-C-restricted CMV-specific TCR beta clonotypes were dominant in the ex vivo response.

Trimming took off 0 bases at V and 6 bases at J, with 11 bases between the two ends. Germline V gene data show CDR1 as MNHEY and CDR2 as SVGAGI. CDR3 length: 14 amino acids. TCRdb re-called the reads with MiXCR, one entry per CDR3 protein. The sample has more than 650,000 distinct CDR3 sequences, 35% to 45% seen once. The sequence came from a human donor in good health (CMV status not recorded). Some clones in this sample may be carry-over from other donors' samples. Sequenced: PBMCs. This chain joins TRBV6-5 and TRBJ1-2; D gene ambiguous. CDR3 nucleotides: TGTGCCAGCAGTTACTCGACGGGATGGAATGGCTACACCTTC. Its protein product is CASSYSTGWNGYTF.